This TCR beta chain came from a study of cytomegalovirus exposure and HLA in healthy donors. The study, taken as a whole, reports: When analyzed later, a missense DCLRE1C variant was found to be linked to TCR beta V- and J-gene trimming. TCR beta sequences reportedly predicted most subjects' HLA-A and HLA-B alleles accurately. When a later analysis was performed, an Asian-associated ancestry cluster reportedly had fewer N-insertions than the roughly 700-donor mean.

There are 13 residues in the CDR3. Germline V lookup: CDR1 MNHEY, CDR2 SVGAGI. The PCR had 60 Vbeta and 13 Jbeta primers. Sequenced by immunoSEQ multiplex PCR; TCRdb stores in-frame clones only, minus some. The table records under 200,000 clones, around 80% of them present only once. On this clone itself: Its antigen is unknown.

The TCR sequence derives from a woman between 45 and 60 years old in good health and CMV-seronegative. Specimen: PBMCs. The chain uses TRBV6-5 and TRBJ1-5, with a weak D call TRBD1 (5 bases). CDR3 DNA sequence: TGTACAGCTTACCGACAGCCTGGTCAGCCCCAGCATTTT. Translation gives CTAYRQPGQPQHF.